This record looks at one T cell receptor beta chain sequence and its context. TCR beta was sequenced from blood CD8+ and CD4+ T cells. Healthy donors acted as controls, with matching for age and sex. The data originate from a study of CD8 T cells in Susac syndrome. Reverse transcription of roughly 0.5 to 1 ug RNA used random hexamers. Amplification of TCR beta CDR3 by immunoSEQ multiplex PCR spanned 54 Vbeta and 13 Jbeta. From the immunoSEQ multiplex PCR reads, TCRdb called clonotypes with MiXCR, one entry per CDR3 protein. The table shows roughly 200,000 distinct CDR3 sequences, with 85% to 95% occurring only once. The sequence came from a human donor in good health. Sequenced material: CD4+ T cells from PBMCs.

The CDR3 protein is CSALPGGGNEQYF. CDR3 DNA sequence: TGCAGCGCCCTCCCAGGGGGTGGCAACGAGCAGTACTTC. The chain employs TRBV29-1 and TRBJ2-7, with 7 bases fitting TRBD1. The CDR3 loop spans 13 amino acids. Germline-derived CDR1 and CDR2 are SQVTM and ANQGSEA. V shed 7 bases, J shed 5 bases, and the junction held 11 bases outside the gene matches.